This TCR beta chain was observed in a study of control samples from healthy donors and cancer patients. This CDR3 region has 11 residues. The germline V gene encodes CDR1 DFQATT and CDR2 SNEGSKA (reference sequence). Between the trimmed V and J ends, which lost 3 bases and 6 bases, there was a span of 8 bases. The assay was immunoSEQ multiplex PCR, and TCRdb's table has in-frame clones only and misses some. Here the sample spans 150,000 to 200,000 clones, less than 95% being singletons. The sample consisted of PBMCs. The receptor's source is a man aged 55 to 70 with colorectal cancer. This sequence joins TRBV20-1 and TRBJ1-2; D is unresolved. The CDR3 here is CSASPPNGYTF. For the CDR3, the DNA is TGCAGTGCTAGCCCCCCGAATGGCTACACCTTC.